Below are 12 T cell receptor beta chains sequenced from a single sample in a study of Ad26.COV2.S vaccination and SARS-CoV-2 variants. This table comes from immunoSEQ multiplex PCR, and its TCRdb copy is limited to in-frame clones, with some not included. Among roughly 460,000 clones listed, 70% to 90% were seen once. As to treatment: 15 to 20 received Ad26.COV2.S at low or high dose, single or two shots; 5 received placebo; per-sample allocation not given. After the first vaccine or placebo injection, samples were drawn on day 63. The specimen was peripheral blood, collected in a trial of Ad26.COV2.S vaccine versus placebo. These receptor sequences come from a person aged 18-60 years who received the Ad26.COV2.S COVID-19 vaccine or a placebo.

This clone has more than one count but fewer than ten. CDR3 amino acids: CAWSGRSDTQYF. CDR3 coding DNA: TGTGCCTGGAGTGGCCGGTCAGATACGCAGTATTTT. The chain combines TRBV30 with TRBJ2-3; D is undetermined. This CDR3 has 12 amino acids. V lost 1 base and J lost 4, with 6 bases in between. The germline gives CDR1 GTSNPN, CDR2 SVGIG (reference sequence).

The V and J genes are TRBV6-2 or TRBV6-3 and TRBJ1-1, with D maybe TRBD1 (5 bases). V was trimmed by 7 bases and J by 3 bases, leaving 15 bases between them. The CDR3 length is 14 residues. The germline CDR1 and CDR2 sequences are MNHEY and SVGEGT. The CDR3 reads CASTPWGRYTEAFF. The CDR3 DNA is TGTGCCAGCACCCCGTGGGGGAGGTACACTGAAGCTTTCTTT.

Written as DNA, the CDR3 is TGTGCCAGCAGTGTTGCGGGGGACAGCACAGATACGCAGTATTTT. Residues: CASSVAGDSTDTQYF. The J gene is TRBJ2-3, the V gene TRBV2, with 7 bases aligning to TRBD2. J gave up 0 bases and V 4 bases, and 4 bases lay outside the gene matches. CDR1 and CDR2 (germline): SNHLY, FYNNEI. This CDR3 spans 15 amino acids.

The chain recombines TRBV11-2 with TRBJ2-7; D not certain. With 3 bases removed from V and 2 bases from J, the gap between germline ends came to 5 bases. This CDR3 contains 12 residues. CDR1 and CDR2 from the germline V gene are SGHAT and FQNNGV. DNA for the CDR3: TGTGCCAGCAGCTTCAGCCCCTACGAGCAGTACTTC. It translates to CASSFSPYEQYF.

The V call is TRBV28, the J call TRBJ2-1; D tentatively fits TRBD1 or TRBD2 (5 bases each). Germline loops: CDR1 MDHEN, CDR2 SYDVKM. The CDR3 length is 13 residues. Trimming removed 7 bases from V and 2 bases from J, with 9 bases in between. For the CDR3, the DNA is TGTGCCAGCAAATGGGGACCCTACAATGAGCAGTTCTTC. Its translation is CASKWGPYNEQFF.

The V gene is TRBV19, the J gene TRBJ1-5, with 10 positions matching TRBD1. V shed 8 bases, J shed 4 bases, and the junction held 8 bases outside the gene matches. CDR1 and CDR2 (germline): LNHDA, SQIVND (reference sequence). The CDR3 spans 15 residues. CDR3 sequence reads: CASRTDRGPNQPQHF. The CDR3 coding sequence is TGTGCCAGTCGAACAGACAGGGGGCCGAATCAGCCCCAGCATTTT.

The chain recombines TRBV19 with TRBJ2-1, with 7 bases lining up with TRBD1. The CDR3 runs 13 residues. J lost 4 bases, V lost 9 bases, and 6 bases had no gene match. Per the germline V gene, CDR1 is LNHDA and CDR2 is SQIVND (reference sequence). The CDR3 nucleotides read TGTGCCAGCCGGGACAGTTATTACAATGAGCAGTTCTTC. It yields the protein CASRDSYYNEQFF.

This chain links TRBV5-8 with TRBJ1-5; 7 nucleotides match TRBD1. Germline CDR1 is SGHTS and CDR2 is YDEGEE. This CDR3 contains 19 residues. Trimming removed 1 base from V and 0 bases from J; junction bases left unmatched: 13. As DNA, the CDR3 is TGTGCCAGCAGCTTGACCAAATTTCTCAGGGGGGGTAGCAATCAGCCCCAGCATTTT. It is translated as CASSLTKFLRGGSNQPQHF.

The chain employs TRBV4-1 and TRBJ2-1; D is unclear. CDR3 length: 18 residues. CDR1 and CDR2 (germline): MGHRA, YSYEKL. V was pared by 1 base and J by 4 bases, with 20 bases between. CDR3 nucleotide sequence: TGCGCCAGCAGCCAAGTGTCTTCCGTCGGACCAGTATACAATGAGCAGTTCTTC. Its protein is CASSQVSSVGPVYNEQFF.

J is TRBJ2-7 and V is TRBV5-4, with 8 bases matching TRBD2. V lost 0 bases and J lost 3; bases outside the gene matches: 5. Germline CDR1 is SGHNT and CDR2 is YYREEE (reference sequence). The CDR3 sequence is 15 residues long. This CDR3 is CASSLGGGPGYEQYF. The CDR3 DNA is TGTGCCAGCAGCTTGGGCGGGGGGCCCGGCTACGAGCAGTACTTC.

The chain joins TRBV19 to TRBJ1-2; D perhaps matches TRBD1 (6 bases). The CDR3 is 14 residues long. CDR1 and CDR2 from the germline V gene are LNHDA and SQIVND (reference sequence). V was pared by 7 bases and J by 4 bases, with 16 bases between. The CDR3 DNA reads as TGTGCCAGTACCCAGGGGAGTTCTCGCTATGGCTACACCTTC. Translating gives CASTQGSSRYGYTF.

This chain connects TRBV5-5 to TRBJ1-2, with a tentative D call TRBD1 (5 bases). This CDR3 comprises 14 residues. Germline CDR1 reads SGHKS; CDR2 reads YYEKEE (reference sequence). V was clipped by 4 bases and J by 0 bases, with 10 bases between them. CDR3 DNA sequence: TGTGCCAGCAGCCGGGACCTATCTAACTATGGCTACACCTTC. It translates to CASSRDLSNYGYTF. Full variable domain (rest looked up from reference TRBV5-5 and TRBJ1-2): DAGVTQSPTHLIKTRGQQVTLRCSPISGHKSVSWYQQVLGQGPQFIFQYYEKEERGRGNFPDRFSARQFPNYSSELNVNALLLGDSALYLCASSRDLSNYGYTFGSGTRLTVV.